The 3 T cell receptor beta chains below all came from one sample that was sequenced in a study of cytomegalovirus exposure and HLA in healthy donors. Primers included in the PCR were 60 Vbeta and 13 Jbeta primers. Produced via immunoSEQ multiplex PCR; TCRdb's table is partial and in-frame only. Here the sample spans over 150,000 clones, 85% being singletons. The sample comprised PBMCs. These receptors all come from a boy between 2 and 10 years old in good health and CMV-seronegative.

This chain connects TRBV6-5 to TRBJ1-1; weak D call: TRBD1 (5 bases). CDR1 MNHEY and CDR2 SVGAGI come from the germline V gene. V gave up 2 bases and J gave up 1 base, with 14 bases separating them. The CDR3 is 16 residues long. This CDR3 is CASSYGGVGWNTEAFF. CDR3 in DNA: TGTGCCAGCAGTTACGGAGGGGTCGGCTGGAACACTGAAGCTTTCTTT.

The V gene is TRBV5-1, the J gene TRBJ1-5, with D uncertain. Germline CDR1 is SGHRS and CDR2 is YFSETQ. The V end lost 0 bases, the J end lost 0 bases, and 13 bases lay between the germline ends. This CDR3 is 17 amino acids long. CDR3 residues: CASSLVGRAYSNQPQHF. The CDR3, as DNA: TGCGCCAGCAGCTTGGTAGGGCGGGCTTATAGCAATCAGCCCCAGCATTTT.

The chain couples TRBV10-2 to TRBJ1-6; D unresolved. CDR1 WSHSY and CDR2 SAAADI come from the germline V gene. There are 15 residues in the CDR3. The germline V and J ends were trimmed by 3 bases and 7 bases, with 13 bases remaining between them. The CDR3 sequence: CASSEVGLENSPLHF. The CDR3 DNA reads as TGCGCCAGCAGTGAAGTAGGTTTGGAGAATTCACCCCTCCACTTT.